This TCR beta chain originates from a study of graft-versus-host responses after intestinal transplantation. Study-level information: As for transplant type, recipients had multivisceral, liver-intestinal, or isolated intestinal grafts. Among the recipients, all got anti-thymocyte globulin induction and then tacrolimus and steroids for around 3 years.

The CDR3 contains 13 residues. In germline, CDR1 is MDHEN, CDR2 SYDVKM. Trimming took off 3 bases at V and 5 bases at J, with 11 bases between the two ends. Produced via immunoSEQ multiplex PCR; TCRdb's table is partial and in-frame only. The data contain 100,000 to 120,000 clones, 93% of them singletons. Notes on the study in general: The marrow of recipients harbored GvH clones, and ileum or blood showed some of them first.

In regard to this clone: Its antigen is currently unknown.

This specimen consisted of unstimulated CD8+ T cells sorted from spleen or lymph node cells, obtained before intestinal transplant. This TCR was sampled from a human donor who received an intestinal transplant. The chain uses TRBV28 and TRBJ2-7; D is possibly TRBD1 (6 bases). CDR3 in amino acids: CASSFLTGNEQYF. In nucleotides, the CDR3 is TGTGCCAGCAGTTTCCTAACAGGGAACGAGCAGTACTTC.